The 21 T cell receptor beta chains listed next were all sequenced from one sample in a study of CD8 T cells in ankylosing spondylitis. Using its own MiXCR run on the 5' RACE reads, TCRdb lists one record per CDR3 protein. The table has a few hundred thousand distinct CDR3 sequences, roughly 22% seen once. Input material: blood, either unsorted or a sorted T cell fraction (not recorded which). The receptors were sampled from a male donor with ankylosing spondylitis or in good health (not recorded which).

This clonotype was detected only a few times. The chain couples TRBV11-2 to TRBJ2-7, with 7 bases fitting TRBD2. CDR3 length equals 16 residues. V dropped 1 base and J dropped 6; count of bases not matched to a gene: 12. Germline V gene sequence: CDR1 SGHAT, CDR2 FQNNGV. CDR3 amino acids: CASSLVETSIPIEQYF. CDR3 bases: TGTGCCAGCAGCTTAGTCGAGACTAGCATTCCGATCGAGCAGTACTTC.

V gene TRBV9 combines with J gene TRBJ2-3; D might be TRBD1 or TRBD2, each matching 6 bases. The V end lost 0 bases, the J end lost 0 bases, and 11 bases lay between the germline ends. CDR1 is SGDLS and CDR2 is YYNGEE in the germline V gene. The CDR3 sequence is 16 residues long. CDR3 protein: CASSVVIGGSTDTQYF. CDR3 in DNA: TGTGCCAGCAGCGTAGTCATCGGGGGCAGCACAGATACGCAGTATTTT.

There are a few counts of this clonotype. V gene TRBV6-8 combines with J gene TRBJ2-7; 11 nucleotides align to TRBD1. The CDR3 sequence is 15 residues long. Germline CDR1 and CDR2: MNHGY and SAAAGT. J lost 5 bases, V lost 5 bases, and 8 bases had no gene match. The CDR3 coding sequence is TGTGCCAGCAGTCCCTCGGACAGGGGGCGCCACGAGCAGTACTTC. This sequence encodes CASSPSDRGRHEQYF.

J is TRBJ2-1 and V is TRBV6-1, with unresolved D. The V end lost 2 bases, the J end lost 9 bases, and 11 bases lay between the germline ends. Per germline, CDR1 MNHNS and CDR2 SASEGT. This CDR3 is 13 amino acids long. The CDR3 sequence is CASSEIRGSEQFF. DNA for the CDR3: TGTGCCAGCAGTGAAATTAGAGGCAGTGAGCAGTTCTTC.

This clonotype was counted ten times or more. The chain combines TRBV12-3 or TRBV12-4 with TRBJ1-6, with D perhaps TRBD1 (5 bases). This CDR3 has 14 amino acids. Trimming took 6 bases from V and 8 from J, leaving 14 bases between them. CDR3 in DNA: TGTGCCAGCAGACAGGCAAGGGGTGATTCACCCCTCCACTTT. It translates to CASRQARGDSPLHF.

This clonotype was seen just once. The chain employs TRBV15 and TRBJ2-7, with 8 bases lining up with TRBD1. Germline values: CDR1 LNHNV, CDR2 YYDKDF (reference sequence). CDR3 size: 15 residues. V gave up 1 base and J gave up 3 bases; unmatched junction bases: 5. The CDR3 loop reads CATSRASGQVYEQYF. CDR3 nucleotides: TGTGCCACCAGCAGAGCCTCGGGACAGGTCTACGAGCAGTACTTC.

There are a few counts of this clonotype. CDR3 in DNA: TGCAGTGCTAGAGATATGGCTAGCGGCCAAGAGACCCAGTACTTC. It encodes CSARDMASGQETQYF. The chain links TRBV20-1 to TRBJ2-5; the match to TRBD2 covers 7 bases. CDR1 is DFQATT, CDR2 SNEGSKA, per germline (reference sequence). With 0 bases clipped from V and 1 base from J, the junction kept 5 bases outside the gene matches. The CDR3 totals 15 residues.

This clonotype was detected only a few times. The CDR3 region is CASSSLGGTYGYTF. CDR3 DNA: TGTGCCAGCAGTTCTCTCGGAGGGACCTATGGCTACACCTTC. The chain employs TRBV28 and TRBJ1-2, with a weak D call TRBD1 (5 bases). Germline assignment: CDR1 MDHEN and CDR2 SYDVKM. Trimming left V 4 bases short and J 4 bases short, with 13 bases between. The CDR3 sequence is 14 residues long.

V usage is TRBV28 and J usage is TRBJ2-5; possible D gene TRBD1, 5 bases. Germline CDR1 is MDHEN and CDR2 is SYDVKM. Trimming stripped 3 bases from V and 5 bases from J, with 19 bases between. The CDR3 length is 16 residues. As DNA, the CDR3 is TGTGCCAGCAGTTTGGTGGGGCTTGAGCCGGCGGAGACCCAGTACTTC. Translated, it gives CASSLVGLEPAETQYF.

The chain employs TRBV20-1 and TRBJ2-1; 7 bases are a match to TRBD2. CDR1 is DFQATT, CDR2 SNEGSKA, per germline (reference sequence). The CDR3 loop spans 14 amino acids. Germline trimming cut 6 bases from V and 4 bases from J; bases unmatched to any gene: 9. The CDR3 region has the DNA TGCAGTGCGGAGCTCCTAGCGGTATACAATGAGCAGTTCTTC. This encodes CSAELLAVYNEQFF.

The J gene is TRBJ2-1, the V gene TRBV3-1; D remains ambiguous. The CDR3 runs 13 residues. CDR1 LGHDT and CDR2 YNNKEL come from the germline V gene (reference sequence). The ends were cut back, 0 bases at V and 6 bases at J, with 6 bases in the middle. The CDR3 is CASSQDEANEQFF. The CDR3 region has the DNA TGTGCCAGCAGCCAAGATGAGGCCAATGAGCAGTTCTTC.

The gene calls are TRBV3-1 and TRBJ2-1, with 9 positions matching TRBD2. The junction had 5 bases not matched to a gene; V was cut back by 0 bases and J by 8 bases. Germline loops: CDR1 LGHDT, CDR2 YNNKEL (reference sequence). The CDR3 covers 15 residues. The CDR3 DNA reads TGTGCCAGCAGCCAAGAAGTGCGGGGGGGCGATGAGCAGTTCTTC. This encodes CASSQEVRGGDEQFF.

This chain's CDR3 is CASSLFPRGYEQYF. In nucleotides, the CDR3 is TGCGCCAGCAGCTTGTTTCCCCGAGGTTACGAGCAGTACTTC. The chain is built from TRBV5-1 and TRBJ2-7; D not certain. This CDR3 has 14 residues. Trimming took off 1 base at V and 4 bases at J, with 12 bases between the two ends. In germline, CDR1 is SGHRS, CDR2 YFSETQ.

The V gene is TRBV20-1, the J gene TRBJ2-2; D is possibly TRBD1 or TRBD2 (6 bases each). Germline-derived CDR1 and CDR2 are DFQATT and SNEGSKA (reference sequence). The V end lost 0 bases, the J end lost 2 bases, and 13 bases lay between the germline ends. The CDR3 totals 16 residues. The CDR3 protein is CSARDTGAPNTGELFF. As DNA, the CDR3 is TGCAGTGCTAGAGATACGGGGGCCCCAAACACCGGGGAGCTGTTTTTT.

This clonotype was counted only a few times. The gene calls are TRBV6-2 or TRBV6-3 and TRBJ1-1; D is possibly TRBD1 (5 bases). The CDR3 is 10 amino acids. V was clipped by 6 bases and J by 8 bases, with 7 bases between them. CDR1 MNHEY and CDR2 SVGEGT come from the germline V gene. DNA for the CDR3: TGTGCCAGCAGAGAGGGGGAAGCTTTCTTT. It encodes CASREGEAFF.

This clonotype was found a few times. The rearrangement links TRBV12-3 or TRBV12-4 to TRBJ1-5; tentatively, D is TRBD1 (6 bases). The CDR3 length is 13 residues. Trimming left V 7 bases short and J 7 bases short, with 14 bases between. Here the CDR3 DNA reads TGTGCCAGCACCCCCTCAGGGGACCAGCCCCAGCATTTT. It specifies CASTPSGDQPQHF.

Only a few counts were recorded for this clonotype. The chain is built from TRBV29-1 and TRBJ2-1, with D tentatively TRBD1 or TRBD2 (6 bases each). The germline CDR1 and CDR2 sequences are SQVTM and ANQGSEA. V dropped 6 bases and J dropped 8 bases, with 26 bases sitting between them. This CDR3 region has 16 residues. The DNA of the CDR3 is TGCAGCGTCGGGGGCTCCCTTGGCCCGTTGGGAGATGAGCAGTTCTTC. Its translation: CSVGGSLGPLGDEQFF.

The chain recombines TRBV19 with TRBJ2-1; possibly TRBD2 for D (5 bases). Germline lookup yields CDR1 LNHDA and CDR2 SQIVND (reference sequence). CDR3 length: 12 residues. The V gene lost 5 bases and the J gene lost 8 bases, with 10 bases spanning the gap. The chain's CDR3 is CASSGLADEQFF. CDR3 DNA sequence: TGTGCCAGTAGTGGCCTAGCTGATGAGCAGTTCTTC. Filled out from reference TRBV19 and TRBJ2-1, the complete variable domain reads DGGITQSPKYLFRKEGQNVTLSCEQNLNHDAMYWYRQDPGQGLRLIYYSQIVNDFQKGDIAEGYSVSREKKESFPLTVTSAQKNPTAFYLCASSGLADEQFFGPGTRLTVL.

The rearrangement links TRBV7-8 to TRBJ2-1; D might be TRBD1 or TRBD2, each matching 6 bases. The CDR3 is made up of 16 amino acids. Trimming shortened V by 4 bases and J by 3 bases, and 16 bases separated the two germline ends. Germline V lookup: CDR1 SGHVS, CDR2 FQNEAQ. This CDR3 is CASSSRGGSFYNEQFF. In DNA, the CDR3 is TGTGCCAGCAGCTCCCGAGGGGGGTCCTTCTACAATGAGCAGTTCTTC. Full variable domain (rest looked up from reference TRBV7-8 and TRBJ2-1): GAGVSQSPRYKVAKRGQDVALRCDPISGHVSLFWYQQALGQGPEFLTYFQNEAQLDKSGLPSDRFFAERPEGSVSTLKIQRTQQEDSAVYLCASSSRGGSFYNEQFFGPGTRLTVL.

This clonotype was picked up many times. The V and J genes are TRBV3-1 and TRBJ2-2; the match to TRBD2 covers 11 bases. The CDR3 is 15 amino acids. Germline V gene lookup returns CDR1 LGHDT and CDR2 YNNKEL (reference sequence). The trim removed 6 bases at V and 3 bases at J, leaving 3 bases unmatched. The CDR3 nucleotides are TGTGCCAGCAGACATAGCGGGGGGGACACCGGGGAGCTGTTTTTT. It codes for CASRHSGGDTGELFF.

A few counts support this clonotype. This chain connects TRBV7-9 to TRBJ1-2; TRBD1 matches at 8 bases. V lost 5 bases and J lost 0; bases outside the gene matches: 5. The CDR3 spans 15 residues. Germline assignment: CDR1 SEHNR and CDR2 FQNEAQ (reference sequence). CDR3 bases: TGTGCCAGCAGCCCAGAGGACAGGGCTAACTATGGCTACACCTTC. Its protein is CASSPEDRANYGYTF.